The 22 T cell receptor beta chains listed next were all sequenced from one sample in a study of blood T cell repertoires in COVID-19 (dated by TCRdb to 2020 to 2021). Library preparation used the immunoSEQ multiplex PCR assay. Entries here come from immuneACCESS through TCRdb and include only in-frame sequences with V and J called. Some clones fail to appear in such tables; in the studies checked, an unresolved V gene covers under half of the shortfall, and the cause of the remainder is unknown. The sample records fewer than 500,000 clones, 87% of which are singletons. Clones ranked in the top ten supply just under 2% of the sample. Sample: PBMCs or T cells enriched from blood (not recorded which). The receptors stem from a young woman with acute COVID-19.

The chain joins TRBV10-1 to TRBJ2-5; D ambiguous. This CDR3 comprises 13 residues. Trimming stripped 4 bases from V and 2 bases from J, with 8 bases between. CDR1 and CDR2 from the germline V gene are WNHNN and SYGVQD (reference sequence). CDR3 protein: CASSAVVQETQYF. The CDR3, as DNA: TGCGCCAGCAGTGCGGTTGTACAAGAGACCCAGTACTTC.

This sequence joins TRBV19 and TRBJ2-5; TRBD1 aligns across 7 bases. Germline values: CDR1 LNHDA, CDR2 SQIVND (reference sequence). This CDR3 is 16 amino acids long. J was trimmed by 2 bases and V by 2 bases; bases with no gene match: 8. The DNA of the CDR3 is TGTGCCAGTAGTATATATGGTGGGGGACAGCAAGAGACCCAGTACTTC. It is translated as CASSIYGGGQQETQYF.

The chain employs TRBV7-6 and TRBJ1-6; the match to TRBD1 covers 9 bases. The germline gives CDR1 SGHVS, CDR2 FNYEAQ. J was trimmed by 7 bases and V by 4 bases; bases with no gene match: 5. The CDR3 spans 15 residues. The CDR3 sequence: CASSSRDRDNSPLHF. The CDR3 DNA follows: TGTGCCAGCAGCTCTAGGGACAGGGACAATTCACCCCTCCACTTT.

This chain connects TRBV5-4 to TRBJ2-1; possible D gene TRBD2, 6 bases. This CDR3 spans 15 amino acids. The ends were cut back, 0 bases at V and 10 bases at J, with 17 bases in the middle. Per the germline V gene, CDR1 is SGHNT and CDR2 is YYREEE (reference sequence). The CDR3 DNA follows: TGTGCCAGCAGCTTGGGTGGGGAGGCTCCAACCGAGCAGTTCTTC. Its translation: CASSLGGEAPTEQFF.

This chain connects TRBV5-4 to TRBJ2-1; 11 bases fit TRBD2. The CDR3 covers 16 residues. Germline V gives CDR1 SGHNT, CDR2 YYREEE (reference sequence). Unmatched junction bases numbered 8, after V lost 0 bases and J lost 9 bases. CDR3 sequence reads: CASSLAGSGRVGEQFF. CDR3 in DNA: TGTGCCAGCAGCTTGGCTGGTAGCGGGAGGGTGGGTGAGCAGTTCTTC.

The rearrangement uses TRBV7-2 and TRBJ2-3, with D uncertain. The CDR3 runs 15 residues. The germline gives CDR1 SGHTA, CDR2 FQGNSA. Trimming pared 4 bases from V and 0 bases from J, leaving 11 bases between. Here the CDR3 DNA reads TGTGCCAGCAGCTCCCGGAGTGGGAGCACAGATACGCAGTATTTT. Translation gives CASSSRSGSTDTQYF.

The CDR3 bases are TGTGCCAGCAGCTTAGGGGGTTGGGGACTAGATTGGGATACGCAGTATTTT. This translates into CASSLGGWGLDWDTQYF. V is TRBV7-6 and J is TRBJ2-3, with 8 bases aligning to TRBD2. Germline CDR1 SGHVS, CDR2 FNYEAQ. The CDR3 is 17 residues long. J was trimmed by 6 bases and V by 1 base; bases with no gene match: 12. Together with reference TRBV7-6 and TRBJ2-3, the CDR3 gives the full variable domain: GAGVSQSPRYKVTKRGQDVALRCDPISGHVSLYWYRQALGQGPEFLTYFNYEAQQDKSGLPNDRFSAERPEGSISTLTIQRTEQRDSAMYRCASSLGGWGLDWDTQYFGPGTRLTVL.

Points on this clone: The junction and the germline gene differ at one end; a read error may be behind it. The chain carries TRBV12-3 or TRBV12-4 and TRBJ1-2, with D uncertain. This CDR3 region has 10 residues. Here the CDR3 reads CASSFGALLF. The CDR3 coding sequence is TGTGCCAGCAGTTTCGGTGCCCTACTATTC.

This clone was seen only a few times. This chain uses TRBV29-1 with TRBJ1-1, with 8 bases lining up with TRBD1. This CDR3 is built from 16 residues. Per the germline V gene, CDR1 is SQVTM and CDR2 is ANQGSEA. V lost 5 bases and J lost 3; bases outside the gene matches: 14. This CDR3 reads CSVCDRPDRVYTEAFF. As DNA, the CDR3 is TGCAGCGTTTGTGACAGACCGGACAGGGTGTACACTGAAGCTTTCTTT.

The CDR3 coding sequence is TGTGCCAGCAGCTACGGAAGACAGGGACCTAACTATGGCTACACCTTC. Translating it yields CASSYGRQGPNYGYTF. The V and J genes are TRBV7-2 and TRBJ1-2; 7 bases fit TRBD1. The CDR3 runs to 16 residues. V lost 4 bases and J lost 0; bases outside the gene matches: 8. Germline CDR1 reads SGHTA; CDR2 reads FQGNSA.

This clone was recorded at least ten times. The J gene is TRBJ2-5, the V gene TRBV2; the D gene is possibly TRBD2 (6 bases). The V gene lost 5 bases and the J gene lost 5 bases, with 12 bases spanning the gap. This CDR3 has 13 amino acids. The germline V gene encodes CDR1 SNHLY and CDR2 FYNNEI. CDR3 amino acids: CASSRAGGETQYF. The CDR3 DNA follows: TGTGCCAGCAGTCGAGCAGGAGGGGAGACCCAGTACTTC.

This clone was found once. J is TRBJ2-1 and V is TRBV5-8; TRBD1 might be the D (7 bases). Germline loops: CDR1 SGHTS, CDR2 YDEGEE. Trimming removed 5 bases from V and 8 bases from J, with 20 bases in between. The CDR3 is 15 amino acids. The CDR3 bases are TGTGCCAGCAGAATTGGAGGGGGCCCCCCCCATGAGCAGTTCTTC. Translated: CASRIGGGPPHEQFF.

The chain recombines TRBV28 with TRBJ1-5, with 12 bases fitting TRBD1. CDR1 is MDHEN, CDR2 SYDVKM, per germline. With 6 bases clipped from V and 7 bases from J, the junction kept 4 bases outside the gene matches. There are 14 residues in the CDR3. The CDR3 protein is CASRGTGGEQPQHF. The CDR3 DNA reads TGTGCCAGCAGAGGGACAGGGGGCGAGCAGCCCCAGCATTTT.

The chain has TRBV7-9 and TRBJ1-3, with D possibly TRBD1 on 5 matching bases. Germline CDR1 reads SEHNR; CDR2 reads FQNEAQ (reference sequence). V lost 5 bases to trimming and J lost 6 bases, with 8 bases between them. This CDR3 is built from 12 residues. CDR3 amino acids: CASSHGQNTIYF. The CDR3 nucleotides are TGTGCCAGCAGCCACGGACAAAACACCATATATTTT.

DNA of the CDR3: TGTGCTAGTGGTTTAGGGGAAAGCTCCTACAATGAGCAGTTCTTC. This translates into CASGLGESSYNEQFF. V is TRBV12-5 and J is TRBJ2-1; D perhaps matches TRBD1 (5 bases). The germline V gene encodes CDR1 LGHNT and CDR2 FRNRAP. This CDR3 contains 15 residues. V gave up 3 bases and J gave up 0 bases, with 9 bases separating them.

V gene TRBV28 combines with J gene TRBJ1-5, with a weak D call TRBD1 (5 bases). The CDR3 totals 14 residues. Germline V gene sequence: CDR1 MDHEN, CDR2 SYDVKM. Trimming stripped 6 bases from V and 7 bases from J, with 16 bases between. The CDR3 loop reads CASRAIGVSQPQHF. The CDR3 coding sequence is TGTGCCAGCAGGGCAATAGGGGTCTCGCAGCCCCAGCATTTT.

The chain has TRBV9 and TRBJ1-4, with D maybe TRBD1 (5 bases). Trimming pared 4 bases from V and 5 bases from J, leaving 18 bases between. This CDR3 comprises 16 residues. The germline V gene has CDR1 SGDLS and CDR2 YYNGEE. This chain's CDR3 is CASSFAGTLGNEKLFF. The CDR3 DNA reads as TGTGCCAGCAGCTTTGCCGGGACTCTGGGAAATGAAAAACTGTTTTTT.

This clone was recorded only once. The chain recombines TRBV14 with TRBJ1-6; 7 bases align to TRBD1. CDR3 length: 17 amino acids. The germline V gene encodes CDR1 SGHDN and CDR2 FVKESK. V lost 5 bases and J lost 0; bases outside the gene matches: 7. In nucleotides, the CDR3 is TGTGCCAGCAGCGTTAAACAGGGGAGCTCCTATAATTCACCCCTCCACTTT. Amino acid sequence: CASSVKQGSSYNSPLHF.

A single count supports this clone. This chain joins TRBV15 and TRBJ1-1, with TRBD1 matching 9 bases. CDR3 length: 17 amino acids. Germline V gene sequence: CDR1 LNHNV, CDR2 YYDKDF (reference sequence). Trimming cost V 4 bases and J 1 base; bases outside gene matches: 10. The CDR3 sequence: CATSNTPGTGWNTEAFF. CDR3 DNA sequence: TGTGCCACCAGCAACACTCCCGGGACAGGGTGGAACACTGAAGCTTTCTTT.

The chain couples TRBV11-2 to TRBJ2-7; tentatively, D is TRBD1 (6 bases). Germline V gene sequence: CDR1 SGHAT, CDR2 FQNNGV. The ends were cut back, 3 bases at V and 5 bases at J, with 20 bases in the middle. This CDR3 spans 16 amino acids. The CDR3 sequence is CASSFPRDKGIHEQYF. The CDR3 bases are TGTGCCAGCAGCTTCCCCCGGGACAAAGGGATCCACGAGCAGTACTTC. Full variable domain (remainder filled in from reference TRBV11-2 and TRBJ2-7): EAGVAQSPRYKIIEKRQSVAFWCNPISGHATLYWYQQILGQGPKLLIQFQNNGVVDDSQLPKDRFSAERLKGVDSTLKIQPAKLEDSAVYLCASSFPRDKGIHEQYFGPGTRLTVT.

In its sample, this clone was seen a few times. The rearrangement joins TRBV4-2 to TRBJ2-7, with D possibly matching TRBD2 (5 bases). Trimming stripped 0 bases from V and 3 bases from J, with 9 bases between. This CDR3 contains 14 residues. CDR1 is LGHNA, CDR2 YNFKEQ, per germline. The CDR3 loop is CASSQELGLYEQYF. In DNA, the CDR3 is TGTGCCAGCAGCCAAGAACTCGGACTCTACGAGCAGTACTTC.

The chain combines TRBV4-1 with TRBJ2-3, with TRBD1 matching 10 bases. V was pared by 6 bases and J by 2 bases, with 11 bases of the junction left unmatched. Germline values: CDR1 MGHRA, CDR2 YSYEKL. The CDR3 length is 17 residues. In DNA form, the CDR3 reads TGCGCCAGCAGTCGAGAGTACGGGACAGGGGTCACAGATACGCAGTATTTT. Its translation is CASSREYGTGVTDTQYF.